The subject of this entry is one T cell receptor (beta chain). What it binds is not known. Within the ViraFEST assay, antigen-specific CD4+ T cells underwent expansion with viral peptide pools prior to sequencing. Cells that had been cultured for approximately ten days were the source of isolated CD4+ T cells. These data originate in a study of vaccination effects on CD4 cells after COVID-19. Germline V CDR1 and CDR2: SGHNT, YYREEE (reference sequence). This CDR3 is 14 amino acids long. The germline V and J ends were trimmed by 1 base and 10 bases, with 14 bases remaining between them. Sequenced by immunoSEQ multiplex PCR; TCRdb stores in-frame clones only, minus some. The data hold about 79,000 clones, with approximately 81% observed a single time.

This rearrangement joins TRBV5-4 to TRBJ1-4, with TRBD1 as a possible D gene (6 bases). Sequencing was performed on CD4+ T cells from PBMCs cultured with HCoV-229E spike peptides, taken before COVID-19 vaccination. This TCR was recovered from a human donor who received a COVID-19 vaccine. CDR3 amino acids: CASSLYGGPGKLFF. DNA for the CDR3: TGTGCCAGCAGCTTGTATGGGGGGCCGGGAAAACTGTTTTTT.